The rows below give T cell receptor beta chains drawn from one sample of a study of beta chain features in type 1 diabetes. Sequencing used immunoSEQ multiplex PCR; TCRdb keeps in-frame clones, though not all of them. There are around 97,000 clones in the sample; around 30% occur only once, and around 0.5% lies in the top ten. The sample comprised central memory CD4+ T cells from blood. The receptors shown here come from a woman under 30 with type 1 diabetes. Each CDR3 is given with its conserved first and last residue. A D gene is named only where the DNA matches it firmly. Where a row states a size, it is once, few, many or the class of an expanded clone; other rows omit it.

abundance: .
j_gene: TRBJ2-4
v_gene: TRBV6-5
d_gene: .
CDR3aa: CASSYARRGGNIQYF
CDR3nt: TGTGCCAGCAGTTACGCCCGTAGGGGGGGAAACATTCAGTACTTC

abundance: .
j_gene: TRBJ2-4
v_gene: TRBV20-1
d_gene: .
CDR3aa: CSARGQDIQYF
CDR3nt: TGCAGTGCTAGAGGACAGGACATTCAGTACTTC

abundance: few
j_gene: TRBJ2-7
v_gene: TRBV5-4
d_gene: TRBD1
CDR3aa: CASSLAGTAYYEQYF
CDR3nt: TGTGCCAGCAGCTTGGCGGGGACAGCATACTACGAGCAGTACTTC

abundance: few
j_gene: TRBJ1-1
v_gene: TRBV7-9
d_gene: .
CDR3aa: CASSFESGTEAFF
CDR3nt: TGTGCCAGCAGCTTCGAATCCGGCACTGAAGCTTTCTTT

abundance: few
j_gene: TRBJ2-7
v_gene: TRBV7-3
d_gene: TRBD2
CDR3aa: CASSSLGLAGSEQYF
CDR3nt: TGTGCCAGCAGCTCCCTGGGACTAGCGGGGTCCGAGCAGTACTTC

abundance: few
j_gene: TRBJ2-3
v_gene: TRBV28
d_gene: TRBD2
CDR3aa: CATIAGGTDTQYF
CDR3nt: TGTGCCACTATAGCGGGAGGCACAGATACGCAGTATTTT

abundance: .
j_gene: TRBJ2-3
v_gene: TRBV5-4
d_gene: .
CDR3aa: CASRTGLITDTQYF
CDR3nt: TGTGCCAGCAGGACCGGACTGATCACAGATACGCAGTATTTT

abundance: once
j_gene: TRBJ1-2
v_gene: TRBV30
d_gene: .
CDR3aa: CAWSPDNYGYTF
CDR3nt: TGTGCCTGGAGTCCAGATAACTATGGCTACACCTTC

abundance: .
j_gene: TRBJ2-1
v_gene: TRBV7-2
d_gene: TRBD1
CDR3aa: CASSPWTGGSSYNEQFF
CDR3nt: TGTGCCAGCAGCCCATGGACAGGGGGCTCTTCCTACAATGAGCAGTTCTTC

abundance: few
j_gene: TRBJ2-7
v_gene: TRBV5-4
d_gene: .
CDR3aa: CASSPDREGEQYF
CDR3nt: TGTGCCAGCAGCCCGGACAGGGAGGGGGAGCAGTACTTC

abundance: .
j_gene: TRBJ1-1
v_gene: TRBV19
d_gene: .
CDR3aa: CASRDKSEAFF
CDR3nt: TGTGCCAGTAGGGACAAAAGTGAAGCTTTCTTT

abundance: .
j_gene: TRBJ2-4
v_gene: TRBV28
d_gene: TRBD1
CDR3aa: CASRGTGWNIQYF
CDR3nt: TGTGCCAGCAGAGGGACAGGGTGGAACATTCAGTACTTC

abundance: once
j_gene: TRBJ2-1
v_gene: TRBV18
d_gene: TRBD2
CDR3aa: CASSRNTLAGDRGEQFF
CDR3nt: TGTGCCAGCTCACGGAACACCCTAGCGGGAGATCGGGGTGAGCAGTTCTTC

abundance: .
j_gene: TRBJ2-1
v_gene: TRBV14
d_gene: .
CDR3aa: CASSQDSGSLEQFF
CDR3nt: TGTGCCAGCAGCCAAGATAGCGGAAGCCTGGAGCAGTTCTTC

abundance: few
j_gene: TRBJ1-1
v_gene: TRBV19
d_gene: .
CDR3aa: CASSPQGYTEAFF
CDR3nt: TGTGCCAGTAGTCCCCAGGGGTACACTGAAGCTTTCTTT

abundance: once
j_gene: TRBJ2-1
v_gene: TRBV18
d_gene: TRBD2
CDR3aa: CASSPFSGSSYNEQFF
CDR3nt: TGTGCCAGCTCACCCTTCAGCGGGAGTTCCTACAATGAGCAGTTCTTC